The 15 T cell receptor beta chains below come from one sample, sequenced in a study of blood T cell dynamics during melanoma immunotherapy. Clones were sequenced by immunoSEQ multiplex PCR, and TCRdb holds only the in-frame ones, with some missing. The data show 8,000 to 13,000 clones, roughly nine tenths seen once. Time point reported: week 3, after first cycle of checkpoint inhibitor. The starting material was blood, obtained from a patient treated with checkpoint blockade. These receptors were taken from a human donor with melanoma.

The rearrangement joins TRBV5-5 to TRBJ1-2, with D uncertain. CDR1 and CDR2 (germline): SGHKS, YYEKEE (reference sequence). V shed 1 base and J shed 0 bases, with 13 bases lying between them. The CDR3 loop spans 16 amino acids. CDR3 nucleotide sequence: TGTGCCAGCAGCTTGAGAAAAGAATGGACTAACTATGGCTACACCTTC. Protein product: CASSLRKEWTNYGYTF.

This chain links TRBV5-1 with TRBJ2-3, with 7 bases aligning to TRBD1. The CDR3 consists of 16 residues. Germline-derived CDR1 and CDR2 are SGHRS and YFSETQ. With V trimmed by 0 bases and J by 2 bases, 6 bases remained unmatched. The CDR3 DNA follows: TGCGCCAGCAGCTTGGTGGCAGGGGGATTCACAGATACGCAGTATTTT. It translates to CASSLVAGGFTDTQYF.

In DNA form, the CDR3 reads TGTGCCAGCAGTTCCAGGGGGCTTAGGGAGACCCAGTACTTC. It codes for CASSSRGLRETQYF. This rearrangement joins TRBV27 to TRBJ2-5; 8 nucleotides align to TRBD1. V shed 4 bases and J 5 bases; nucleotides not matched to a gene: 6. The CDR3 sequence is 14 residues long. Germline values: CDR1 MNHEY, CDR2 SMNVEV (reference sequence).

In this sample, this clone turned up once. The chain has TRBV29-1 and TRBJ1-2; TRBD1 matches 7 bases. The CDR3 is 13 residues long. CDR1 is SQVTM, CDR2 ANQGSEA, per germline. V shed 4 bases and J 6 bases; nucleotides not matched to a gene: 8. CDR3 in amino acids: CSVGMGQSDGYTF. CDR3 DNA: TGCAGCGTTGGAATGGGACAGAGTGATGGCTACACCTTC.

The chain has TRBV2 and TRBJ2-3; no clear D. Trimming shortened V by 1 base and J by 11 bases, and 7 bases separated the two germline ends. This CDR3 is 11 amino acids long. The germline V gene has CDR1 SNHLY and CDR2 FYNNEI. The CDR3 loop reads CASSEENWQYF. The CDR3 nucleotides read TGTGCCAGCAGTGAAGAGAACTGGCAGTATTTT. The full variable domain, in which reference TRBV2 and TRBJ2-3 provide the parts outside the CDR3, is EPEVTQTPSHQVTQMGQEVILRCVPISNHLYFYWYRQILGQKVEFLVSFYNNEISEKSEIFDDQFSVERPDGSNFTLKIRSTKLEDSAMYFCASSEENWQYFGPGTRLTVL.

The sample holds one count of this clone. This chain joins TRBV29-1 and TRBJ2-2; no reliable D call. The CDR3 is 13 amino acids. CDR1 SQVTM and CDR2 ANQGSEA come from the germline V gene. V lost 6 bases, J lost 3 bases, and 11 bases lay in between. The CDR3 loop reads CSVARIDTGELFF. In DNA, the CDR3 is TGCAGCGTCGCGCGGATAGACACCGGGGAGCTGTTTTTT.

This chain connects TRBV6-5 to TRBJ1-4, with TRBD1 identical over 7 bases. Germline V CDR1 and CDR2: MNHEY, SVGAGI. This CDR3 is built from 14 residues. V lost 5 bases, J lost 5 bases, and 5 bases stayed unmatched. The chain's CDR3 is CASSRQGRNEKLFF. The CDR3 nucleotides read TGTGCCAGCAGTCGACAGGGACGGAATGAAAAACTGTTTTTT.

This sequence joins TRBV6-1 and TRBJ2-4; 8 bases are a match to TRBD2. Germline trimming cut 1 base from V and 3 bases from J; bases unmatched to any gene: 8. The CDR3 contains 17 residues. Germline assignment: CDR1 MNHNS and CDR2 SASEGT. The CDR3 sequence: CASSEDIGREGKNIQYF. The CDR3 DNA is TGTGCCAGCAGTGAAGATATCGGGAGGGAGGGCAAAAACATTCAGTACTTC.

The CDR3 here is CATHGGFESPLHF. The CDR3 nucleotides read TGTGCCACCCACGGGGGGTTTGAGTCACCCCTCCACTTT. This chain joins TRBV10-3 and TRBJ1-6; TRBD1 is a possible D gene (5 bases). The length of the CDR3 is 13 residues. Trimming removed 10 bases from V and 10 bases from J, with 17 bases in between. CDR1 ENHRY and CDR2 SYGVKD come from the germline V gene.

V and J are TRBV9 and TRBJ2-1, with 14 bases that match TRBD2. This CDR3 contains 19 residues. CDR1 is SGDLS, CDR2 YYNGEE, per germline. The ends lost 3 bases at V and 2 bases at J; junction bases unmatched: 10. CDR3: CASSGGGLAGASAYNEQFF. Here the CDR3 DNA reads TGTGCCAGCAGCGGAGGGGGACTAGCGGGAGCTTCAGCCTACAATGAGCAGTTCTTC.

This clone has only a few counts. The chain is built from TRBV21-1 and TRBJ1-5. TRBV21-1 is described as a pseudogene. The CDR3 has 15 residues. The CDR3 here is CATTPRLPGEQPQHF. DNA of the CDR3: TGTGCCACTACCCCGCGACTGCCGGGGGAGCAGCCCCAGCATTTT.

This clone was counted once. The chain recombines TRBV27 with TRBJ2-7; D ambiguous. Germline V lookup: CDR1 MNHEY, CDR2 SMNVEV (reference sequence). The V end lost 2 bases, the J end lost 7 bases, and 15 bases lay between the germline ends. The length of the CDR3 is 14 residues. The CDR3 reads CASSLRLGIIEQYF. CDR3 DNA: TGTGCCAGCAGTTTAAGGCTGGGCATTATAGAGCAGTACTTC.

The chain has TRBV10-3 and TRBJ2-7; 9 bases agree with TRBD2. J lost 4 bases, V lost 4 bases, and 5 bases had no gene match. Germline V CDR1 and CDR2: ENHRY, SYGVKD. The CDR3 has 14 residues. CDR3 in DNA: TGTGCCATCAGTGGAGCGGGAGGAGGTTACGAGCAGTACTTC. Translated: CAISGAGGGYEQYF.

This chain connects TRBV5-8 to TRBJ1-5; D not certain. CDR1 is SGHTS, CDR2 YDEGEE, per germline. The CDR3 is 15 residues long. Trimming took 0 bases from V and 7 from J, leaving 14 bases between them. CDR3 sequence: CASSLETGSSQPQHF. As DNA, the CDR3 is TGTGCCAGCAGCTTGGAGACGGGGTCGAGCCAGCCCCAGCATTTT.

This chain joins TRBV28 and TRBJ2-5; no clear D. Looked up from germline, CDR1 is MDHEN and CDR2 is SYDVKM. V lost 4 bases to trimming and J lost 4 bases, with 19 bases between them. The CDR3 runs to 16 residues. CDR3 region: CASSSSVMYGRETQYF. The CDR3 bases are TGTGCCAGCAGTTCCAGTGTAATGTACGGACGAGAGACCCAGTACTTC.